A selection of T cell receptor beta chains follows, all from one sample in a study of T cell responses to AZD1222 COVID-19 vaccine. Assay used: immunoSEQ multiplex PCR; TCRdb lists only in-frame clones, some missing. Among under 120,000 clones listed, 92% were seen once. Sequencing used peripheral blood, obtained on day 0 of AZD1222 vaccination. The receptors stem from an adult in good health. Each CDR3 is given with its conserved first and last residue. Fields, in order: CDR3 protein, CDR3 DNA, V gene, D gene, clone size, J gene. The D gene is left open where the match is weak. Size is stated for part of the rows, as once, few or many counts, or as a class when the clone is expanded.

CASSVNRADTEAFF	TGTGCCAGCAGCGTAAACAGGGCGGACACTGAAGCTTTCTTT	TRBV9	NA	NA	TRBJ1-1
CASSYSIEAFF	TGTGCCAGCAGTTACTCGATTGAAGCTTTCTTT	TRBV6-2/TRBV6-3	NA	NA	TRBJ1-1
CATRVSGNRWNQPQHF	TGTGCCACCAGAGTTTCAGGGAATCGGTGGAATCAGCCCCAGCATTTT	TRBV24-1	NA	NA	TRBJ1-5
CASSPGVSGGADTQYF	TGTGCCAGCAGCCCGGGCGTCAGCGGGGGGGCAGATACGCAGTATTTT	TRBV9	TRBD2	NA	TRBJ2-3
CASSASRVGHYTF	TGTGCCAGCAGCGCGTCAAGGGTGGGACACTACACCTTC	TRBV9	NA	NA	TRBJ1-2
CASSLGSNTEAFF	TGTGCCAGCAGCTTGGGGTCCAACACTGAAGCTTTCTTT	TRBV7-3	NA	NA	TRBJ1-1
CASSLGQGLLYGYTF	TGTGCCAGCAGCTTAGGACAGGGACTACTCTATGGCTACACCTTC	TRBV7-2	TRBD1	NA	TRBJ1-2
CATSRDRFNQPQHF	TGTGCCACCAGCAGGGACAGGTTCAATCAGCCCCAGCATTTT	TRBV15	TRBD1	NA	TRBJ1-5
CASSSPGQEGKPFF	TGCGCCAGCAGCTCGCCCGGGCAGGAGGGAAAGCCTTTCTTT	TRBV5-1	NA	NA	TRBJ1-1
CASRTDRGSGEPQHF	TGTGCCAGCAGGACCGACAGGGGGTCCGGTGAGCCCCAGCATTTT	TRBV6-5	TRBD1	many	TRBJ1-5
CASSPLANYGYTF	TGTGCCAGTAGCCCCTTGGCCAACTATGGCTACACCTTC	TRBV19	NA	NA	TRBJ1-2
CASRWGVETQYF	TGTGCCAGCAGATGGGGGGTAGAGACCCAGTACTTC	TRBV12-3/TRBV12-4	NA	NA	TRBJ2-5
CASTRGGELFF	TGTGCCAGCACCCGGGGCGGGGAGCTGTTTTTT	TRBV6-5	NA	NA	TRBJ2-2
CASSFEGEASNEQFF	TGTGCCAGCAGTTTTGAGGGAGAAGCGTCTAATGAGCAGTTCTTC	TRBV27	NA	NA	TRBJ2-1
CASREHSGSYNEQFF	TGTGCCAGCAGGGAACATAGCGGCTCCTACAATGAGCAGTTCTTC	TRBV28	NA	NA	TRBJ2-1
CASSGGYSEQFF	TGTGCCAGCAGCGGGGGGTACAGTGAGCAGTTCTTC	TRBV11-2	NA	NA	TRBJ2-1
CASSWDRDYQPQHF	TGTGCCAGCAGCTGGGACAGGGACTATCAGCCCCAGCATTTT	TRBV2	TRBD1	NA	TRBJ1-5
CASSPPGQGRSYTF	TGTGCCAGCAGTCCCCCAGGACAGGGGAGAAGCTACACCTTC	TRBV28	TRBD1	NA	TRBJ1-2
CASSLGTAVSGEKLFF	TGTGCCAGCAGTTTAGGGACAGCCGTCAGCGGTGAAAAACTGTTTTTT	TRBV27	TRBD1	NA	TRBJ1-4
CAWSRANYGYTF	TGTGCTTGGAGTAGAGCTAACTATGGCTACACCTTC	TRBV30	NA	NA	TRBJ1-2
CASSLSRTEQYF	TGTGCCAGCAGTTTGTCCCGGACCGAGCAGTACTTC	TRBV12-3/TRBV12-4	NA	NA	TRBJ2-7
CASSIKTSGAYEQYF	TGTGCCAGTAGTATAAAGACTAGCGGAGCCTACGAGCAGTACTTC	TRBV19	TRBD2	few	TRBJ2-7
CASGLAGGWEQYF	TGTGCCTCCGGACTAGCGGGAGGGTGGGAGCAGTACTTC	TRBV30	TRBD2	NA	TRBJ2-7
CASSVNPGTGAGELFF	TGTGCCAGCAGTGTAAATCCCGGGACAGGGGCCGGGGAGCTGTTTTTT	TRBV6-1	TRBD1	NA	TRBJ2-2
CATSGPRTSGASSTDTQYF	TGTGCCACCAGTGGTCCCCGGACTAGCGGGGCGTCTAGCACAGATACGCAGTATTTT	TRBV24-1	TRBD2	once	TRBJ2-3
CASSPLSGGALDTQYF	TGTGCCAGCAGTCCCCTTAGCGGGGGGGCTTTAGATACGCAGTATTTT	TRBV27	TRBD2	NA	TRBJ2-3
CASTPFLDRGDGYTF	TGTGCCAGCACCCCGTTCCTTGACAGGGGCGATGGCTACACCTTC	TRBV3-1/TRBV3-2	TRBD1	NA	TRBJ1-2
CASERGETQYF	TGTGCCAGCGAAAGGGGAGAGACCCAGTACTTC	TRBV6-1	NA	NA	TRBJ2-5
CASSELDSTFTDTQYF	TGTGCCAGCAGTGAATTGGACAGTACCTTCACAGATACGCAGTATTTT	TRBV25-1	NA	NA	TRBJ2-3
CASSPEGAASPLHF	TGTGCCAGCAGCCCGGAGGGGGCGGCTTCACCCCTCCACTTT	TRBV28	TRBD1	NA	TRBJ1-6
CASSDAGSNTGELFF	TGTGCCAGCAGTGATGCGGGGTCGAATACCGGGGAGCTGTTTTTT	TRBV7-2	NA	NA	TRBJ2-2
CALEAQTNTGELFF	TGTGCCCTAGAGGCACAGACGAACACCGGGGAGCTGTTTTTT	TRBV7-2	NA	NA	TRBJ2-2
CASGGTVDYNEQFF	TGTGCCAGCGGGGGGACGGTAGACTACAATGAGCAGTTCTTC	TRBV19	TRBD2	once	TRBJ2-1
CASSLDLNSPLHF	TGTGCCAGCAGTTTAGACCTGAATTCACCCCTCCACTTT	TRBV12-3/TRBV12-4	NA	once	TRBJ1-6
CASRITSAANTGELFF	TGTGCCAGCAGAATAACTAGCGCCGCGAACACCGGGGAGCTGTTTTTT	TRBV7-9	TRBD2	NA	TRBJ2-2
CASQLETSGPLAKNIQYF	TGCGCCTCCCAACTGGAGACTAGCGGGCCTTTAGCCAAAAACATTCAGTACTTC	TRBV4-3	TRBD2	NA	TRBJ2-4
CASSYGGTSGRKTGELFF	TGTGCCAGCAGTTATGGTGGGACTAGCGGGAGAAAGACCGGGGAGCTGTTTTTT	TRBV7-3	TRBD2	NA	TRBJ2-2
CSVRAGRNTGELFF	TGCAGCGTCCGGGCGGGGCGAAACACCGGGGAGCTGTTTTTT	TRBV29-1	NA	NA	TRBJ2-2
CATSDRHNSPLHF	TGTGCCACCTCGGACAGGCATAATTCACCCCTCCACTTT	TRBV24-1	TRBD1	NA	TRBJ1-6
CASSGTGKKLFF	TGTGCCAGCAGCGGGACAGGAAAAAAACTGTTTTTT	TRBV2	TRBD1	NA	TRBJ1-4
CATSDSRTEGEKLFF	TGTGCCACCAGTGATTCCAGGACGGAGGGAGAAAAACTGTTTTTT	TRBV24-1	NA	NA	TRBJ1-4